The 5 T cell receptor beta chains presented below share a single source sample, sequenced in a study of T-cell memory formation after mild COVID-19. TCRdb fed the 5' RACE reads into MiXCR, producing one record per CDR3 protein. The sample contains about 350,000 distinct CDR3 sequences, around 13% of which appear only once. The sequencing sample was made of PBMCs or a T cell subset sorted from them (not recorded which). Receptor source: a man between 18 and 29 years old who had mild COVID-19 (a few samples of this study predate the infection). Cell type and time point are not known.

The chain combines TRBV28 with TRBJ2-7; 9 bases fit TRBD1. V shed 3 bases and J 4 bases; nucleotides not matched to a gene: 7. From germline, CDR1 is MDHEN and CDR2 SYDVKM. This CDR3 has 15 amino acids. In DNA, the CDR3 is TGTGCCAGCAGTTTCAGGGACAGGGAGACGTACGAGCAGTACTTC. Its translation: CASSFRDRETYEQYF.

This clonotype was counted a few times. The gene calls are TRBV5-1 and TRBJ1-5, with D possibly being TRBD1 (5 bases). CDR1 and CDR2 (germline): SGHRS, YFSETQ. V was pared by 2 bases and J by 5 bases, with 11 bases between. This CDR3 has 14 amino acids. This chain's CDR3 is CASSFQGTDQPQHF. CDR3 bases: TGCGCCAGCAGCTTTCAGGGAACTGATCAGCCCCAGCATTTT.

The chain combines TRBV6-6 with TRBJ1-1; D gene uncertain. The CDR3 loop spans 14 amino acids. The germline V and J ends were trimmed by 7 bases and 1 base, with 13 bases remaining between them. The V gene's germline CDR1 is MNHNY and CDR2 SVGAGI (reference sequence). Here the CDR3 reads CASILGLPNTEAFF. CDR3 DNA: TGTGCCAGCATCCTCGGGCTCCCGAACACTGAAGCTTTCTTT.

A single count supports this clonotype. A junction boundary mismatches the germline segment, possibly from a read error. As DNA, the CDR3 is TGTGCCAGCAGCTTACGGTACAGGGACGATCAGCTCCAGCATTTT. Translated, it gives CASSLRYRDDQLQHF. The chain links TRBV7-2 to TRBJ1-5, with D tentatively TRBD1 (6 bases). The CDR3 has 15 amino acids. Looked up from germline, CDR1 is SGHTA and CDR2 is FQGNSA.

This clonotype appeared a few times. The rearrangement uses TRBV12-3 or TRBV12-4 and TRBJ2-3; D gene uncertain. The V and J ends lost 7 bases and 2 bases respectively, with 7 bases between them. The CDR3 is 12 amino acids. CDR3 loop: CASTAPTDTQYF. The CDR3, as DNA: TGTGCCAGCACCGCCCCCACAGATACGCAGTATTTT.